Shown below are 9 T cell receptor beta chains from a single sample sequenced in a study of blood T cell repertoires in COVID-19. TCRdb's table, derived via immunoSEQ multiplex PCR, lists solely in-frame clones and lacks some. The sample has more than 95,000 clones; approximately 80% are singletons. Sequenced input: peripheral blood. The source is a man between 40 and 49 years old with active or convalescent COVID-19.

CDR3: CASSMNSGGSSGANVLTF. The CDR3 DNA reads TGTGCCAGCAGCATGAACAGTGGTGGGAGCTCTGGGGCCAACGTCCTGACTTTC. The gene calls are TRBV11-2 and TRBJ2-6; D is possibly TRBD2 (5 bases). The CDR3 length is 18 residues. Trimming left V 5 bases short and J 0 bases short, with 17 bases between. Germline V lookup: CDR1 SGHAT, CDR2 FQNNGV.

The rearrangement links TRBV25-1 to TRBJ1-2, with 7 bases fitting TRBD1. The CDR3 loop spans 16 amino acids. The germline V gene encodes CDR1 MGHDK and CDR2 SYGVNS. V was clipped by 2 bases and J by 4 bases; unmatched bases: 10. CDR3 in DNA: TGTGCCAGCAGTGAAACCCGGACAGGAAATTTCTATGGCTACACCTTC. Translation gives CASSETRTGNFYGYTF.

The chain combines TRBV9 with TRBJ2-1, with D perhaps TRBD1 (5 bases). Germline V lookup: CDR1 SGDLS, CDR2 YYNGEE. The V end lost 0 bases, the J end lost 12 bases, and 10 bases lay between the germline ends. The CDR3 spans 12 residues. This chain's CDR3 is CASSVGGRGQFF. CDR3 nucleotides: TGTGCCAGCAGCGTAGGGGGCAGAGGGCAGTTCTTC.

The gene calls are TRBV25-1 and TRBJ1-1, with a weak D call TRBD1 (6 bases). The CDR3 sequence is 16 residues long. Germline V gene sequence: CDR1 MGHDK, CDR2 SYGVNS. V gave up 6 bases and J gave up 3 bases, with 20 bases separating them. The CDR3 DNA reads TGTGCCAGCAGAAGGACTGTAACAGGGACCCACACTGAAGCTTTCTTT. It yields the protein CASRRTVTGTHTEAFF.

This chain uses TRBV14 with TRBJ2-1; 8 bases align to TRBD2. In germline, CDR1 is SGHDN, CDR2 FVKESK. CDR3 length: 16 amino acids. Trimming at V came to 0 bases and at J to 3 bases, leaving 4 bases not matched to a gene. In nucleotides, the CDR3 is TGTGCCAGCAGCCAAGATACAGCGGGAGTCTACAATGAGCAGTTCTTC. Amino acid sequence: CASSQDTAGVYNEQFF.

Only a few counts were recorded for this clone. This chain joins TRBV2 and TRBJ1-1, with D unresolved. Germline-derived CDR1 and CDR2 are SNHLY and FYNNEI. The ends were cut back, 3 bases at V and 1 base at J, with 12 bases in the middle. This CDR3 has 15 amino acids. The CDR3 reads CASSEAPGWNTEAFF. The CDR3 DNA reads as TGTGCCAGCAGTGAGGCGCCAGGATGGAACACTGAAGCTTTCTTT.

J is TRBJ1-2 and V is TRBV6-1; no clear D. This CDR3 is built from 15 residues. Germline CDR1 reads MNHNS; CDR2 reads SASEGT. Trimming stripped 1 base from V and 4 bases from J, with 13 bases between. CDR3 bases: TGTGCCAGCAGTGAAGGGGGTCGGACTCTCTATGGCTACACCTTC. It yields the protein CASSEGGRTLYGYTF.

In DNA, the CDR3 is TGTGCCAGCAGCTTGATCGCACAGGCGGAGACCCAGTACTTC. Translation gives CASSLIAQAETQYF. This chain connects TRBV5-4 to TRBJ2-5, with a weak D call TRBD1 (5 bases). The CDR3 consists of 14 residues. Germline-derived CDR1 and CDR2 are SGHNT and YYREEE (reference sequence). Trimming cost V 1 base and J 5 bases, with 12 bases left between them.

CDR3 loop: CASLRTSDTEAFF. The CDR3 nucleotides are TGTGCCAGCCTCCGGACATCTGACACTGAAGCTTTCTTT. V is TRBV2 and J is TRBJ1-1, with a weak D call TRBD1 (5 bases). The CDR3 is 13 amino acids. Germline V gives CDR1 SNHLY, CDR2 FYNNEI. Trimming took 8 bases from V and 3 from J, leaving 13 bases between them.